Presented here are 29 T cell receptor beta chains from one specimen sequenced in a study of regulatory T cells in long-lasting Graves disease (dated by TCRdb to the early 2020s). Sample time point, as interpreted from the label and publication: persistent/refractory GD, antithyroid drugs over 5 years with positive TRAb. For both TCR sequencing and RNA sequencing, RNA was extracted from PBMCs using TRIzol. The method behind the library was multiplex PCR. The listed sequencing device is Illumina HiSeq 4000. iRepertoire HTBI primers and Arm-PCR amplification of CDR3 regions were used to construct TCR beta libraries. TCRdb trimmed public reads at Q25 via fastp, called clones via MiXCR and kept in-frame beta chains. When rows share a CDR3 protein, they turn into one entry using the most common DNA and genes. In all, the sample holds a few hundred thousand distinct CDR3 sequences, and over 20% of those were seen once. The top ten constitute 14% of the sample.

Material: peripheral blood mononuclear cells (PBMCs), obtained when the disease was refractory, from a patient treated with antithyroid drugs. The receptor source for this set is a female donor with Graves disease.

Ten or more counts support this clonotype. The chain recombines TRBV27 with TRBJ2-7; 9 bases fit TRBD1. CDR3 length equals 13 residues. V shed 4 bases, J shed 3 bases, and the junction held 1 base outside the gene matches. Germline V CDR1 and CDR2: MNHEY, SMNVEV (reference sequence). The CDR3 here is CASSWTGVYEQYF. The CDR3 DNA reads TGTGCCAGCAGTTGGACAGGGGTCTACGAGCAGTACTTC.

This chain connects TRBV5-1 to TRBJ2-3; 7 bases are shared with TRBD1. CDR3 size: 16 residues. The V and J ends lost 4 bases and 3 bases, in that order; junction bases with no gene match: 11. Germline CDR1 reads SGHRS; CDR2 reads YFSETQ. CDR3 nucleotide sequence: TGCGCCAGCAGCCGACGGCGACAGGGAGCAACAGATACGCAGTATTTT. It yields the protein CASSRRRQGATDTQYF.

This clonotype appeared a few times. J is TRBJ2-3 and V is TRBV28, with TRBD2 identical over 10 bases. The CDR3 spans 16 residues. Germline assignment: CDR1 MDHEN and CDR2 SYDVKM. Trimming removed 5 bases from V and 8 bases from J; junction bases left unmatched: 13. The CDR3 here is CASSKAGGPQLFTQYF. CDR3 bases: TGTGCCAGCAGTAAAGCGGGAGGGCCCCAGTTGTTTACGCAGTATTTT.

The gene calls are TRBV9 and TRBJ1-1; D is unresolved. Germline CDR1 is SGDLS and CDR2 is YYNGEE. The CDR3 is made up of 14 amino acids. Between the trimmed V and J ends, which lost 0 bases and 1 base, there was a span of 7 bases. The CDR3 sequence is CASSVGTTNTEAFF. CDR3 DNA sequence: TGTGCCAGCAGCGTAGGGACCACGAACACTGAAGCTTTCTTT.

This chain joins TRBV28 and TRBJ1-1; D is perhaps TRBD1 (6 bases). In germline, CDR1 is MDHEN, CDR2 SYDVKM. The CDR3 totals 12 residues. The V and J ends lost 7 bases and 2 bases respectively, with 8 bases between them. CDR3 coding DNA: TGTGCCAGCAAGGGGGATAACACTGAAGCTTTCTTT. It codes for CASKGDNTEAFF.

The rearrangement uses TRBV28 and TRBJ2-2, with TRBD1 as a possible D gene (6 bases). V was clipped by 6 bases and J by 4 bases, with 15 bases between them. Germline-derived CDR1 and CDR2 are MDHEN and SYDVKM. This CDR3 spans 15 amino acids. This CDR3 reads CASSVSGASTGELFF. CDR3 DNA sequence: TGTGCCAGCAGCGTGTCAGGGGCCAGCACCGGGGAGCTGTTTTTT.

This clonotype was detected a few times. The V call is TRBV13, the J call TRBJ2-7; D tentatively fits TRBD1 or TRBD2 (6 bases each). The CDR3 spans 17 residues. Germline V gene data show CDR1 as PRHDT and CDR2 as FYEKMQ (reference sequence). Between the trimmed V and J ends, which lost 4 bases and 0 bases, there was a span of 19 bases. CDR3 nucleotides: TGTGCCAGCAGCTCACCCTTAACGGGGGCCTCCTCCTACGAGCAGTACTTC. It is translated as CASSSPLTGASSYEQYF.

V gene TRBV20-1 combines with J gene TRBJ2-7, with 9 bases identical to TRBD1. CDR1 and CDR2 from the germline V gene are DFQATT and SNEGSKA (reference sequence). The CDR3 has 14 residues. V lost 7 bases to trimming and J lost 7 bases; unmatched junction nucleotides: 14. CDR3 protein: CSETTGTGSGEQYF. The CDR3 DNA follows: TGCAGTGAAACCACCGGGACAGGGTCTGGTGAGCAGTACTTC.

This clonotype was recorded at least ten times. V gene TRBV6-1 combines with J gene TRBJ1-1, with D perhaps matching TRBD1 (5 bases). The ends were cut back, 1 base at V and 6 bases at J, with 18 bases in the middle. Germline CDR1 MNHNS, CDR2 SASEGT. This CDR3 spans 16 amino acids. In nucleotides, the CDR3 is TGTGCCAGCAGTGAAGAGGAGAGACTTGGGACGGCTGAAGCTTTCTTT. It is translated as CASSEEERLGTAEAFF.

This clonotype was detected ten times or more. The rearrangement links TRBV27 to TRBJ2-2; the D gene could be TRBD1 or TRBD2 (5 bases each). Trimming cost V 5 bases and J 6 bases, with 10 bases left between them. CDR3 length: 13 residues. The germline V gene has CDR1 MNHEY and CDR2 SMNVEV (reference sequence). CDR3 coding DNA: TGTGCCAGCAGTGTACCGGGACCCGGGGAGCTGTTTTTT. It encodes CASSVPGPGELFF.

This clonotype was detected many times. The chain employs TRBV2 and TRBJ1-5; 7 bases match TRBD1. This CDR3 contains 15 residues. The V gene's germline CDR1 is SNHLY and CDR2 FYNNEI. The trim removed 6 bases at V and 3 bases at J, leaving 8 bases unmatched. The CDR3 DNA reads as TGTGCCAGCAGATTAACGGACAGGAACAATCAGCCCCAGCATTTT. The encoded protein is CASRLTDRNNQPQHF.

At least ten counts were recorded for this clonotype. V and J are TRBV5-8 and TRBJ1-2; no clear D. The V end lost 3 bases, the J end lost 4 bases, and 10 bases lay between the germline ends. Germline assignment: CDR1 SGHTS and CDR2 YDEGEE. The CDR3 covers 13 residues. The CDR3 sequence: CASSSVDIYGYTF. DNA for the CDR3: TGTGCCAGCAGCTCGGTCGACATCTATGGCTACACCTTC.

Of note for this clonotype: This likely traces to a read error, being one base from a far larger clone. This chain connects TRBV11-2 to TRBJ2-7, with D possibly matching TRBD1 (6 bases). V was cut by 6 bases and J by 8 bases, with 20 bases left in between. The CDR3 extends over 14 amino acids. Germline V gene lookup returns CDR1 SGHAT and CDR2 FQNNGV. CDR3 coding DNA: TGTGCCAGCAGTCTAGGACAGCGAGCAGGCAAGCAGTACTTC. Its protein product is CASSLGQRAGKQYF. Full variable domain (rest looked up from reference TRBV11-2 and TRBJ2-7): EAGVAQSPRYKIIEKRQSVAFWCNPISGHATLYWYQQILGQGPKLLIQFQNNGVVDDSQLPKDRFSAERLKGVDSTLKIQPAKLEDSAVYLCASSLGQRAGKQYFGPGTRLTVT.

The CDR3 sequence is CASSVGGLAGTGELFF. In nucleotides, the CDR3 is TGTGCCAGCAGCGTAGGTGGGCTAGCCGGGACCGGGGAGCTGTTTTTT. This sequence joins TRBV28 and TRBJ2-2; possible D gene TRBD2, 5 bases. This CDR3 has 16 amino acids. Germline V gene lookup returns CDR1 MDHEN and CDR2 SYDVKM. The V and J ends lost 6 bases and 5 bases respectively, with 19 bases between them.

In this sample, this clonotype turned up many times. The chain is built from TRBV25-1 and TRBJ2-5; D gene ambiguous. Trimming stripped 1 base from V and 0 bases from J, with 9 bases between. The CDR3 contains 15 residues. In germline, CDR1 is MGHDK, CDR2 SYGVNS. CDR3: CASSESGQYQETQYF. The CDR3 nucleotides are TGTGCCAGCAGTGAATCAGGCCAGTACCAAGAGACCCAGTACTTC.

This clonotype showed up many times. The V and J genes are TRBV29-1 and TRBJ1-1; 7 nucleotides line up with TRBD1. CDR3 length equals 11 residues. Trimming at V came to 8 bases and at J to 6 bases, leaving 6 bases not matched to a gene. Germline values: CDR1 SQVTM, CDR2 ANQGSEA. The DNA for the CDR3 is TGCAGCCAAATCCAGGGGGCTGAAGCTTTCTTT. It codes for CSQIQGAEAFF.

This clonotype was recorded many times. V usage is TRBV20-1 and J usage is TRBJ2-5, with 13 bases matching TRBD2. Germline-derived CDR1 and CDR2 are DFQATT and SNEGSKA (reference sequence). This CDR3 is built from 16 residues. Trimming removed 7 bases from V and 5 bases from J; junction bases left unmatched: 13. CDR3 sequence (DNA): TGCAGTGGCTCCGGCGGACTAGCGGGAGTGGGGGAGACCCAGTACTTC. This sequence encodes CSGSGGLAGVGETQYF.

The J gene is TRBJ2-1, the V gene TRBV6-1; 7 bases fit TRBD2. Per germline, CDR1 MNHNS and CDR2 SASEGT. CDR3 length equals 15 residues. V lost 8 bases, J lost 0 bases, and 7 bases stayed unmatched. The CDR3 nucleotides are TGTGCCAGCCTTGTAAGCGGGAACTCCTACAATGAGCAGTTCTTC. It is translated as CASLVSGNSYNEQFF.

The V call is TRBV2, the J call TRBJ1-2; D might be TRBD1 (6 bases). V was shortened by 3 bases and J by 6 bases, with 14 bases between the two germline ends. This CDR3 contains 14 residues. CDR1 is SNHLY, CDR2 FYNNEI, per germline. CDR3 in DNA: TGTGCCAGCAGTGAGTTAGGGGGGTTCGATGGCTACACCTTC. Residues: CASSELGGFDGYTF.

This clonotype was picked up a small number of times. In DNA form, the CDR3 reads TGCAGCGTTGCAGGGTCCTACGAGCAGTACTTC. Residues: CSVAGSYEQYF. The rearrangement joins TRBV29-1 to TRBJ2-7, with D possibly matching TRBD1 (5 bases). The CDR3 runs 11 residues. Germline CDR1 is SQVTM and CDR2 is ANQGSEA. Trimming removed 4 bases from V and 1 base from J, with 5 bases in between.

This clonotype has at least ten counts. The rearrangement joins TRBV19 to TRBJ1-5; D might be TRBD1 (6 bases). Per germline, CDR1 LNHDA and CDR2 SQIVND (reference sequence). CDR3 length equals 14 residues. The germline V and J ends were trimmed by 5 bases and 4 bases, with 12 bases remaining between them. CDR3 in DNA: TGTGCCAGTAGTGCGGACAGTGGGAATCAGCCCCAGCATTTT. It is translated as CASSADSGNQPQHF.

This clonotype has only a few counts. CDR3 coding DNA: TGCAGCGTTGTCGAGCAGGGAGCAAACACCGGGGAGCTGTTTTTT. Amino acid sequence: CSVVEQGANTGELFF. J is TRBJ2-2 and V is TRBV29-1; D may correspond to TRBD1 or TRBD2 (5 bases each). The germline V gene has CDR1 SQVTM and CDR2 ANQGSEA. Deletions cut 4 bases from V and 2 bases from J, with 14 bases between. CDR3 length: 15 amino acids.

V is TRBV28 and J is TRBJ1-1; tentatively, D is TRBD1 (5 bases). This CDR3 spans 18 amino acids. Trimming took off 2 bases at V and 0 bases at J, with 19 bases between the two ends. Per germline, CDR1 MDHEN and CDR2 SYDVKM. CDR3 protein: CASSLEGAGGVMNTEAFF. For the CDR3, the DNA is TGTGCCAGCAGTTTAGAGGGCGCGGGGGGGGTTATGAACACTGAAGCTTTCTTT. The complete variable domain, with remaining parts taken from reference TRBV28 and TRBJ1-1, reads DVKVTQSSRYLVKRTGEKVFLECVQDMDHENMFWYRQDPGLGLRLIYFSYDVKMKEKGDIPEGYSVSREKKERFSLILESASTNQTSMYLCASSLEGAGGVMNTEAFFGQGTRLTVV.

In this sample, this clonotype turned up many times. In DNA, the CDR3 is TGCAGCGTTCAACCCCAGACAGGGGACTATGGCTACACCTTC. Translated: CSVQPQTGDYGYTF. The rearrangement links TRBV29-1 to TRBJ1-2; TRBD1 aligns across 8 bases. The CDR3 is 14 amino acids. Germline values: CDR1 SQVTM, CDR2 ANQGSEA. V shed 5 bases and J 3 bases; nucleotides not matched to a gene: 8.

This clonotype was found many times. The genes are TRBV6-2 or TRBV6-3 and TRBJ2-7; D is tentatively TRBD1 or TRBD2 (5 bases each). CDR1 and CDR2 from the germline V gene are MNHEY and SVGEGT. The CDR3 has 15 residues. V lost 0 bases, J lost 5 bases, and 14 bases lay in between. CDR3 coding DNA: TGTGCCAGCAGTTACTCGGTCCAGTGGGACGACGAGCAGTACTTC. Protein: CASSYSVQWDDEQYF.

This chain joins TRBV5-1 and TRBJ2-5; 8 bases match TRBD2. Germline V gene lookup returns CDR1 SGHRS and CDR2 YFSETQ. The CDR3 is 15 residues long. After removal of 7 bases from V and 4 bases from J, the junction contained 12 bases not matched to a gene. The CDR3: CASGILRRGAETQYF. Here the CDR3 DNA reads TGCGCCAGCGGAATCCTCCGGCGGGGGGCAGAGACCCAGTACTTC.

The chain recombines TRBV7-3 with TRBJ2-5; D gene unclear. Trimming removed 5 bases at V and 5 bases at J, with 18 bases between. The length of the CDR3 is 15 residues. Germline V gene lookup returns CDR1 SGHTA and CDR2 FQGTGA. In nucleotides, the CDR3 is TGTGCCAGCAGCCGACCTTATCAAAGGGTGGAGACCCAGTACTTC. It codes for CASSRPYQRVETQYF.

The table lists this clonotype with a few counts. A junction end diverges from the germline sequence, so it may reflect a read error. CDR3 protein: CASSEYSSNYGYAF. The CDR3 DNA sequence: TGTGCCAGCAGTGAGTACAGCTCTAACTATGGCTACGCCTTC. The rearrangement joins TRBV6-2 or TRBV6-3 to TRBJ1-2; D unclear. Germline CDR1 and CDR2: MNHEY and SVGEGT. The CDR3 runs to 14 residues.

In its sample, this clonotype was seen many times. V gene TRBV9 combines with J gene TRBJ2-5; the match to TRBD1 covers 8 bases. Germline loops: CDR1 SGDLS, CDR2 YYNGEE. This CDR3 region has 14 residues. The J segment lost 4 bases and the V segment lost 3 bases, leaving 5 bases of the junction unmatched. The CDR3: CASSGDRGGETQYF. Here the CDR3 DNA reads TGTGCCAGCAGCGGAGACAGGGGTGGAGAGACCCAGTACTTC.